This TCR beta chain emerged from a study of shared clonotypes between healthy human individuals. Overall study context: Donors had three CD4 naive, three CD4 memory, two CD8 naive and one CD8 memory plate apiece. Study results and limitations: A reduction in generation probabilities was seen for non-shared clonotypes relative to those shared by all four donors. Clonotype sharing among donors, it was expected, would be affected by sequencing depth.

Produced via immunoSEQ multiplex PCR; TCRdb's table is partial and in-frame only. The sample consists of 2 million to 3 million clones, approximately 94% of them appearing once. The CD4+ fraction was divided into a CD45RA+ naive subset and a CD45RA-negative memory subset. This clone was observed a handful of times. Its antigen is not identified. CDR3 length equals 16 residues. The germline V gene encodes CDR1 SGHRS and CDR2 YFSETQ. V lost 0 bases, J lost 8 bases, and 15 bases lay in between. This clonotype originated in a man aged 18 to 30 in good health. Sequencing used naive CD4+ T cells sorted from blood. As to subset: CD45RA+ positively selected. The J gene is TRBJ1-6, the V gene TRBV5-1; no firm D call. The CDR3 DNA reads TGCGCCAGCAGCTTGGACGGCGAGGGCATGGATTCACCCCTCCACTTT. Translating gives CASSLDGEGMDSPLHF.